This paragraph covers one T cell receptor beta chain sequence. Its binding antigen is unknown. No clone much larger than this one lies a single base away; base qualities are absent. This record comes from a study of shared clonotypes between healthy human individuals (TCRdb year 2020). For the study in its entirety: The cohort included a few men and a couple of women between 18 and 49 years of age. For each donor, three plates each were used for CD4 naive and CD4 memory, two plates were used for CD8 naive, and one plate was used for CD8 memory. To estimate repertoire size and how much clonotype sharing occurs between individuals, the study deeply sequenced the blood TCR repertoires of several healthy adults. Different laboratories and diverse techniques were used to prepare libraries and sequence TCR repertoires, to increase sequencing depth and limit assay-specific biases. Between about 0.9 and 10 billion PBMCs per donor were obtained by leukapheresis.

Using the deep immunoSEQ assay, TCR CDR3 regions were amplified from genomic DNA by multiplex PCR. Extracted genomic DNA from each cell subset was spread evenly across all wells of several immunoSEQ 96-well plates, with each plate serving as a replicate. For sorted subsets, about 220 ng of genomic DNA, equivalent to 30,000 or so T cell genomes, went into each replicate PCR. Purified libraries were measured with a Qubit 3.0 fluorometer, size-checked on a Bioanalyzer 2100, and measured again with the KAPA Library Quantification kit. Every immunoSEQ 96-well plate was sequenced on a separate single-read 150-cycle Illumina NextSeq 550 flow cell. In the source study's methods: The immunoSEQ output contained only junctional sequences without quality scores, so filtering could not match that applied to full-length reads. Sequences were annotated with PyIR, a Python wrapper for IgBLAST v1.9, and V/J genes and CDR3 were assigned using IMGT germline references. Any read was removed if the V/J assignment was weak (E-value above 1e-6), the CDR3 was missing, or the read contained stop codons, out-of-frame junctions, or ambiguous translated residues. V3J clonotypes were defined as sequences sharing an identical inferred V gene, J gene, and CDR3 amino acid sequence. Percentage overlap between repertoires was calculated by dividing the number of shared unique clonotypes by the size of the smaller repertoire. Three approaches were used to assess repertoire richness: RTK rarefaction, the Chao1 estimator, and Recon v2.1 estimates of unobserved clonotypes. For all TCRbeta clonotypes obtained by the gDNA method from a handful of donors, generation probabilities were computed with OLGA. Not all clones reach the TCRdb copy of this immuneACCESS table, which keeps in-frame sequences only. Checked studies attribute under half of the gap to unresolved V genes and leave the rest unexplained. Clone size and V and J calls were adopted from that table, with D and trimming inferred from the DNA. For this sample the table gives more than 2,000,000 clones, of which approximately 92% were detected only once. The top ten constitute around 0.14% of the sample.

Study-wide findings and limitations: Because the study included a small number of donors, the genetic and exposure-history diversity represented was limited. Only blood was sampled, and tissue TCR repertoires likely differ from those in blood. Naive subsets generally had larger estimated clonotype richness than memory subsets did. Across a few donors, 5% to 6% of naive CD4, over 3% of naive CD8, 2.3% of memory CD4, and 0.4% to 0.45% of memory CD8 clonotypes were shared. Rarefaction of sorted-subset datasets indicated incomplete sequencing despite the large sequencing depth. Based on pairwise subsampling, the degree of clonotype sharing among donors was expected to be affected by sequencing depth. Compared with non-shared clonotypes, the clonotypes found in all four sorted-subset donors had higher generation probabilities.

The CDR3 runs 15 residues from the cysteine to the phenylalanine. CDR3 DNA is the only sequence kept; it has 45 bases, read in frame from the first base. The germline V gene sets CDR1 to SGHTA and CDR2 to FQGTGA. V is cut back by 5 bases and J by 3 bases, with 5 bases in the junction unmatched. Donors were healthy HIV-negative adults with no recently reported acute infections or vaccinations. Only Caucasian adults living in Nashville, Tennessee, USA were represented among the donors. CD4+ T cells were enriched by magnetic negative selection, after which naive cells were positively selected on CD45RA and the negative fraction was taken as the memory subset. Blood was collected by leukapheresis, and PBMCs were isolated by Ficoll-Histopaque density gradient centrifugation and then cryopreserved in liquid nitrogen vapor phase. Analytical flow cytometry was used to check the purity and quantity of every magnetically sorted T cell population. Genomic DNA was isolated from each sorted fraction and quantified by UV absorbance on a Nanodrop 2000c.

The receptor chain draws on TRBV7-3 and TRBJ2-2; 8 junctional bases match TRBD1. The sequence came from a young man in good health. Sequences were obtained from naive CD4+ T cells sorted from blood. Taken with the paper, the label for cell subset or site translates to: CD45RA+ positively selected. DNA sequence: TGTGCCAGCAGCCCCGGGACAGGCTACACCGGGGAGCTGTTTTTT. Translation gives CASSPGTGYTGELFF.